These 17 T cell receptor beta chains came from one sample sequenced in a study of shared clonotypes between healthy human individuals. Libraries were prepared by immunoSEQ multiplex PCR; TCRdb keeps only in-frame clonotypes and omits some of them. Of more than 1 million clones listed, about 84% are singletons. The sample taken for sequencing was memory CD4+ T cells from PBMCs. Noted subset: CD45RA-negative fraction. These receptors all come from a man aged 18 to 29 in good health. Some clones in this sample may be carry-over from other donors' samples.

The chain couples TRBV7-2 to TRBJ1-4; the D gene is possibly TRBD1 (5 bases). In germline, CDR1 is SGHTA, CDR2 FQGNSA. There are 15 residues in the CDR3. The germline V and J ends were trimmed by 3 bases and 0 bases, with 8 bases remaining between them. The CDR3 region is CASSFRATTNEKLFF. The CDR3 bases are TGTGCCAGCAGCTTCAGGGCTACAACTAATGAAAAACTGTTTTTT.

V usage is TRBV7-3 and J usage is TRBJ2-3; 12 nucleotides line up with TRBD2. The germline CDR1 and CDR2 sequences are SGHTA and FQGTGA. This CDR3 has 16 residues. V shed 5 bases and J 3 bases; nucleotides not matched to a gene: 6. CDR3 sequence (DNA): TGTGCCAGCAGCCTTCTAGCGGGAGGGCCGACAGATACGCAGTATTTT. Translating it yields CASSLLAGGPTDTQYF.

The chain uses TRBV27 and TRBJ2-2; D possibly corresponds to TRBD1 (5 bases). Germline loops: CDR1 MNHEY, CDR2 SMNVEV (reference sequence). There are 16 residues in the CDR3. Between the trimmed V and J ends, which lost 7 bases and 1 base, there was a span of 16 bases. In nucleotides, the CDR3 is TGTGCCAGCACCTCACCCAGGGTGAAGAACACCGGGGAGCTGTTTTTT. This encodes CASTSPRVKNTGELFF.

The chain uses TRBV9 and TRBJ2-1; D gene unclear. Germline assignment: CDR1 SGDLS and CDR2 YYNGEE. Trimming pared 0 bases from V and 9 bases from J, leaving 22 bases between. The CDR3 has 17 amino acids. CDR3 in DNA: TGTGCCAGCAGCGTAGCCCCTCTAGAGGAGAGGTCCATTGAGCAGTTCTTC. Its protein is CASSVAPLEERSIEQFF.

V gene TRBV11-3 combines with J gene TRBJ2-3; 10 bases map to TRBD2. The V gene end was trimmed by 4 bases and the J gene end by 6 bases; junction bases not matched to a gene: 7. The CDR3 has 15 amino acids. From germline, CDR1 is SGHNT and CDR2 YENEEA. As DNA, the CDR3 is TGTGCCAGCAGCTCACGAGCGGGAGGGCGGGATACGCAGTATTTT. This gives the protein CASSSRAGGRDTQYF.

This chain connects TRBV4-1 to TRBJ2-7; D not resolved. Germline loops: CDR1 MGHRA, CDR2 YSYEKL. This CDR3 has 14 amino acids. V was clipped by 1 base and J by 0 bases, with 7 bases between them. The CDR3 bases are TGCGCCAGCAGCCAAGGTTGGGGCTCCTACGAGCAGTACTTC. Translating it yields CASSQGWGSYEQYF.

The rearrangement links TRBV30 to TRBJ2-5, with D perhaps matching TRBD1 (6 bases). Looked up from germline, CDR1 is GTSNPN and CDR2 is SVGIG (reference sequence). Trimming left V 2 bases short and J 5 bases short, with 18 bases between. CDR3 length equals 15 residues. As DNA, the CDR3 is TGTGCCTGGAGTTGGGGACAACGCTCGTGGGAGACCCAGTACTTC. This sequence encodes CAWSWGQRSWETQYF.

This clone occurred a few times. This rearrangement joins TRBV11-2 to TRBJ2-1; 7 nucleotides line up with TRBD1. The J segment lost 4 bases and the V segment lost 5 bases, leaving 11 bases of the junction unmatched. The germline V gene has CDR1 SGHAT and CDR2 FQNNGV. The CDR3 loop spans 16 amino acids. The CDR3 bases are TGTGCCAGCAGCCCGATAACGGGACAGCATTACAATGAGCAGTTCTTC. It translates to CASSPITGQHYNEQFF.

To note about this clone: A far larger clone is only one base removed, so a read error is likely. The chain is built from TRBV7-3 and TRBJ2-7; D not resolved. Germline loops: CDR1 SGHTA, CDR2 FQGTGA. The CDR3 covers 11 residues. For the CDR3, the DNA is TGTGCCAGCAGCTTAATTTGCGAGCGGTACTTC. Translated: CASSLICERYF.

The V call is TRBV28, the J call TRBJ1-1; D not resolved. Germline CDR1 and CDR2: MDHEN and SYDVKM. V was clipped by 8 bases and J by 7 bases, with 14 bases between them. This CDR3 comprises 12 residues. In nucleotides, the CDR3 is TGTGCCAGCTCTAGGTTAGTGGTTGAAGCTTTCTTT. It specifies CASSRLVVEAFF.

For this clone: The same CDR3 also results from other DNA sequences found in this sample. V is TRBV18 and J is TRBJ2-7; 7 nucleotides agree with TRBD1. Per germline, CDR1 KGHSH and CDR2 LQKENI. The CDR3 consists of 13 residues. V was pared by 3 bases and J by 1 base, with 0 bases of the junction left unmatched. For the CDR3, the DNA is TGTGCCAGCTCACCGGGACAGTCCTACGAGCAGTACTTC. Protein sequence: CASSPGQSYEQYF.

This chain connects TRBV11-3 to TRBJ2-3, with D perhaps matching TRBD2 (6 bases). The V gene lost 1 base and the J gene lost 8 bases, with 16 bases spanning the gap. Germline-derived CDR1 and CDR2 are SGHNT and YENEEA. The CDR3 has 15 amino acids. The CDR3 sequence: CASSLGGTSSATQYF. In DNA, the CDR3 is TGTGCCAGCAGCTTAGGGGGAACTAGCTCAGCTACGCAGTATTTT.

The V call is TRBV6-5, the J call TRBJ2-4, with D perhaps matching TRBD1 (5 bases). The germline gives CDR1 MNHEY, CDR2 SVGAGI. V lost 0 bases, J lost 15 bases, and 15 bases lay in between. This CDR3 contains 13 residues. CDR3 residues: CASSYSRQTPPYF. In nucleotides, the CDR3 is TGTGCCAGCAGTTACTCCAGACAGACTCCCCCGTACTTC.

The chain employs TRBV4-1 and TRBJ2-3; D is uncertain. Germline CDR1 MGHRA, CDR2 YSYEKL. This CDR3 is built from 14 residues. Trimming took 2 bases from V and 3 from J, leaving 9 bases between them. In nucleotides, the CDR3 is TGCGCCAGCAGCCAACGCATCCTGACAGATACGCAGTATTTT. This encodes CASSQRILTDTQYF.

V gene TRBV4-1 combines with J gene TRBJ1-4; possible D gene TRBD1, 5 bases. Looked up from germline, CDR1 is MGHRA and CDR2 is YSYEKL. The CDR3 loop spans 14 amino acids. The ends were cut back, 4 bases at V and 8 bases at J, with 14 bases in the middle. The CDR3 protein is CASSPVGEGEKLFF. The CDR3, as DNA: TGCGCCAGCAGCCCAGTGGGGGAAGGAGAAAAACTGTTTTTT.

The J gene is TRBJ1-5, the V gene TRBV29-1, with D possibly matching TRBD1 (6 bases). Per germline, CDR1 SQVTM and CDR2 ANQGSEA. The V gene lost 7 bases and the J gene lost 4 bases, with 14 bases spanning the gap. CDR3 size: 13 residues. The CDR3 spells CSAEGGPNQPQHF. Here the CDR3 DNA reads TGCAGCGCCGAGGGGGGCCCGAATCAGCCCCAGCATTTT.

The V call is TRBV5-1, the J call TRBJ2-3; 9 bases fit TRBD2. CDR1 is SGHRS, CDR2 YFSETQ, per germline. The V gene end was trimmed by 4 bases and the J gene end by 2 bases; junction bases not matched to a gene: 8. CDR3 length: 16 amino acids. The CDR3 reads CASSQTGTSNTDTQYF. CDR3 nucleotide sequence: TGCGCCAGCAGCCAGACAGGGACTAGCAACACAGATACGCAGTATTTT.